This TCR beta chain was observed in a study of response to subunit inactivated influenza vaccine. The germline gives CDR1 SEHNR, CDR2 FQNEAQ (reference sequence). This CDR3 has 15 amino acids. V lost 6 bases, J lost 3 bases, and 17 bases lay in between. A single record per CDR3 protein comes from TCRdb applying MiXCR to the RT-PCR reads. The sample yields about 620,000 distinct CDR3 sequences, 11% seen once. This clonotype occurred a few times. These data also formed part of another study, on T cells expressing NK-cell markers. From that paper: Production of TCR beta cDNA relied on 5'RACE template switching with UMIs. Just one sequenced donor of eight was HCMV-seronegative, while seven were seropositive. For six donors, the dominant NKG2C+ clonotypes made up roughly 1.0-7.0% of their CD8+ T cells.

The receptor was derived from a man aged 45-65 years who received an inactivated influenza vaccine. This chain links TRBV7-9 with TRBJ2-5; unclear D gene. The specimen was PBMCs from blood, collected on the day of vaccination. The CDR3 bases are TGTGCCAGCAGTACGATCTTCTATACGAAAGAGACCCAGTACTTC. This codes for CASSTIFYTKETQYF.